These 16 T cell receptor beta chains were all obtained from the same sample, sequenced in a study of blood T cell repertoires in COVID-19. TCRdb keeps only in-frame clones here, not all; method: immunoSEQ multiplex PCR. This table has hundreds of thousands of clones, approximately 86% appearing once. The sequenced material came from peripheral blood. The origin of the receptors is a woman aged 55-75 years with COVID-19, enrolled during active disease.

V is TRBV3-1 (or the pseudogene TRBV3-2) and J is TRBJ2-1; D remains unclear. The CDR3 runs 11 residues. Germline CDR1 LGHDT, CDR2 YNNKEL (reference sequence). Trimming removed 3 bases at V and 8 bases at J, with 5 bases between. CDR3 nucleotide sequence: TGTGCCAGCAGCCACGGTGATGAGCAGTTCTTC. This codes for CASSHGDEQFF.

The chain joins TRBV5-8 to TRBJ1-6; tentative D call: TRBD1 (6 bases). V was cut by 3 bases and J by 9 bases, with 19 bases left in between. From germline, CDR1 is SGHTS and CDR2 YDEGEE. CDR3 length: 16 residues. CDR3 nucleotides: TGTGCCAGCAGCTCCAGGGGCTCTGAAAGGACTTCACCCCTCCACTTT. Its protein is CASSSRGSERTSPLHF.

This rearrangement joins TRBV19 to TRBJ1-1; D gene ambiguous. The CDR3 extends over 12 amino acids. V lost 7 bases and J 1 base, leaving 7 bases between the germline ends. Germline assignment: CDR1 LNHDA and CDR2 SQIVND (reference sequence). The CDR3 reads CASIWANTEAFF. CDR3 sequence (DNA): TGTGCCAGTATTTGGGCGAACACTGAAGCTTTCTTT.

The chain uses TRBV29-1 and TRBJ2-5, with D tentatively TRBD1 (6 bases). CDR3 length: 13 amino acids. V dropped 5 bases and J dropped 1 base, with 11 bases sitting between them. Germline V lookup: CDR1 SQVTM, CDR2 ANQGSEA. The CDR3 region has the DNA TGCAGCGTTTTAGGGACATTCCAAGAGACCCAGTACTTC. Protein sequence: CSVLGTFQETQYF.

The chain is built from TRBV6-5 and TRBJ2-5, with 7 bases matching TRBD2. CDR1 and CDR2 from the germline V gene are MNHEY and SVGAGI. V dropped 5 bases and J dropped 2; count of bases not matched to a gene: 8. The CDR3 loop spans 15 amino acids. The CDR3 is CASSQMSGGQETQYF. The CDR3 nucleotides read TGTGCCAGCAGTCAGATGTCGGGGGGACAAGAGACCCAGTACTTC.

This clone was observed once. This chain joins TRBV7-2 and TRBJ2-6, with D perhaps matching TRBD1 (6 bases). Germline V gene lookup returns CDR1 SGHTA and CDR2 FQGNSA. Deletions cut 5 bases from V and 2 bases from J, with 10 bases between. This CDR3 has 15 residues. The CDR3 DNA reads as TGTGCCAGCAGCATCAGGGGTACTGGGGCCAACGTCCTGACTTTC. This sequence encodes CASSIRGTGANVLTF.

For the CDR3, the DNA is TGTGCCAGCAGTCCAACAGGGATCTCTGGAAACACCATATATTTT. This gives the protein CASSPTGISGNTIYF. The chain links TRBV11-2 to TRBJ1-3; possible D gene TRBD1, 6 bases. The V gene lost 6 bases and the J gene lost 0 bases, with 12 bases spanning the gap. The CDR3 has 15 residues. CDR1 is SGHAT, CDR2 FQNNGV, per germline. The full variable domain, in which reference TRBV11-2 and TRBJ1-3 provide the parts outside the CDR3, is EAGVAQSPRYKIIEKRQSVAFWCNPISGHATLYWYQQILGQGPKLLIQFQNNGVVDDSQLPKDRFSAERLKGVDSTLKIQPAKLEDSAVYLCASSPTGISGNTIYFGEGSWLTVV.

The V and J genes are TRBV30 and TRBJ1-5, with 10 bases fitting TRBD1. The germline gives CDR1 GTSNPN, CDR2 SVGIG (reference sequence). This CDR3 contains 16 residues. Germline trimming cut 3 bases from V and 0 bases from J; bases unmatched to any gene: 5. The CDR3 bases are TGTGCCTGGAGCCGGGGACAGGGGATTAGCAATCAGCCCCAGCATTTT. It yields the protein CAWSRGQGISNQPQHF. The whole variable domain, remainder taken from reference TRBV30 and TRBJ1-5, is SQTIHQWPATLVQPVGSPLSLECTVEGTSNPNLYWYRQAAGRGLQLLFYSVGIGQISSEVPQNLSASRPQDRQFILSSKKLLLSDSGFYLCAWSRGQGISNQPQHFGDGTRLSIL.

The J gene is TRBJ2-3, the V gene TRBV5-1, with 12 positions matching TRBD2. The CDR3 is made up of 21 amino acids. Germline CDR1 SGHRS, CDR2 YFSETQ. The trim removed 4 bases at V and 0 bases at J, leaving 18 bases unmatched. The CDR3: CASSRTPLAGGPGGSTDTQYF. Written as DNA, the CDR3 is TGCGCCAGCAGCCGAACCCCCCTAGCGGGGGGGCCAGGTGGAAGCACAGATACGCAGTATTTT.

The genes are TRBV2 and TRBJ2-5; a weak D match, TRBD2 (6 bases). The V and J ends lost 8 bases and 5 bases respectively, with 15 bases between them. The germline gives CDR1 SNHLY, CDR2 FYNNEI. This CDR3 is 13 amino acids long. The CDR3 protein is CASGPNGGETQYF. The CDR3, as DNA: TGTGCCAGCGGGCCCAATGGGGGGGAGACCCAGTACTTC.

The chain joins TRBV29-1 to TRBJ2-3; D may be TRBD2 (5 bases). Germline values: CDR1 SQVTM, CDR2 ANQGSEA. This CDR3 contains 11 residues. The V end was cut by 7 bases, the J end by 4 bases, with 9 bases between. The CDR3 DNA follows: TGCAGCGGTGGACTTTCAGATACGCAGTATTTT. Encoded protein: CSGGLSDTQYF.

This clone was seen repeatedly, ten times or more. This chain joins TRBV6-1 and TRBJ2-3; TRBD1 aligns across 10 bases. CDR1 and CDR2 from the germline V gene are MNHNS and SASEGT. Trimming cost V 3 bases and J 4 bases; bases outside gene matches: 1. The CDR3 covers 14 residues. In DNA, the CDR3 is TGTGCCAGCAGTGAGGGACAGGGGCCAGATACGCAGTATTTT. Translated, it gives CASSEGQGPDTQYF.

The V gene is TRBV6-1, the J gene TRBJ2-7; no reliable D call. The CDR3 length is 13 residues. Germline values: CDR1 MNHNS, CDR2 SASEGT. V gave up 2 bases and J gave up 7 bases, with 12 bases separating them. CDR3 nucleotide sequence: TGTGCCAGCAGTGAAATTCCGAGTTCGGAGCAGTACTTC. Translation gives CASSEIPSSEQYF.

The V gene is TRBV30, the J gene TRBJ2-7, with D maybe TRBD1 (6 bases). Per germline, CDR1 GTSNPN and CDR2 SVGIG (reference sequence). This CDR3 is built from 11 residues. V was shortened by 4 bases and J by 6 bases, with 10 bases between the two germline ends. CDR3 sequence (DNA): TGTGCCTGGAACAGGGTCACCGAGCAGTACTTC. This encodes CAWNRVTEQYF.

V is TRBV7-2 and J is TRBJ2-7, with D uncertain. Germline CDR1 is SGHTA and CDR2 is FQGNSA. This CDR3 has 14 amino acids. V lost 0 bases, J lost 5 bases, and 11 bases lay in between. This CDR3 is CASSLAHRGDEQYF. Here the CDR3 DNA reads TGTGCCAGCAGCTTAGCGCATCGAGGAGACGAGCAGTACTTC.

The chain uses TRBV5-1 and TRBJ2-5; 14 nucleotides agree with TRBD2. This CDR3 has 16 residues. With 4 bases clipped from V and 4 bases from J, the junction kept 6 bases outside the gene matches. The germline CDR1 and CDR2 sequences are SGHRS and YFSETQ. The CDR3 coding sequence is TGCGCCAGCAGCCTCCTGACTAGCGGGGGGGGAGAGACCCAGTACTTC. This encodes CASSLLTSGGGETQYF. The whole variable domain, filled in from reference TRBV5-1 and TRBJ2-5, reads KAGVTQTPRYLIKTRGQQVTLSCSPISGHRSVSWYQQTPGQGLQFLFEYFSETQRNKGNFPGRFSGRQFSNSRSEMNVSTLELGDSALYLCASSLLTSGGGETQYFGPGTRLLVL.